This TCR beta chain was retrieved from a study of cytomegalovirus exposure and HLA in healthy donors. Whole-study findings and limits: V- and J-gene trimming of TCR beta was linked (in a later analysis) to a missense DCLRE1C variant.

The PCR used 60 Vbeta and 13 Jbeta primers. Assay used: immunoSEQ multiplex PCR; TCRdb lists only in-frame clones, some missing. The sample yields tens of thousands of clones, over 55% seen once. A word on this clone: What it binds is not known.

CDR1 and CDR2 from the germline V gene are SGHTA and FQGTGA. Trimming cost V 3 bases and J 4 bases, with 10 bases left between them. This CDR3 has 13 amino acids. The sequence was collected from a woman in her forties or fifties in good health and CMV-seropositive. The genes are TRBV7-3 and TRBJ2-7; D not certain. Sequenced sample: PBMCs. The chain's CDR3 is CASSFSHGYEQYF. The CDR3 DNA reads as TGTGCCAGCAGCTTTAGCCACGGTTACGAGCAGTACTTC. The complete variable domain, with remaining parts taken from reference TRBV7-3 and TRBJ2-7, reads GAGVSQTPSNKVTEKGKYVELRCDPISGHTALYWYRQSLGQGPEFLIYFQGTGAADDSGLPNDRFFAVRPEGSVSTLKIQRTERGDSAVYLCASSFSHGYEQYFGPGTRLTVT.